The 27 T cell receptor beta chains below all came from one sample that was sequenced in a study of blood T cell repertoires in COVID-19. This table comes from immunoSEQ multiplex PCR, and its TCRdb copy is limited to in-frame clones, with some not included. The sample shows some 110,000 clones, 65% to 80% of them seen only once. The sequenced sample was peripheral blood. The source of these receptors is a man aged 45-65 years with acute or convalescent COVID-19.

The CDR3 DNA reads as TGCGCCAGCAGCTTGGACATTTACTACGAGCAGTACTTC. Translated: CASSLDIYYEQYF. The V and J genes are TRBV5-1 and TRBJ2-7; D ambiguous. V dropped 0 bases and J dropped 3 bases, with 7 bases sitting between them. CDR3 length equals 13 residues. Germline V gene lookup returns CDR1 SGHRS and CDR2 YFSETQ. Full variable domain (outside the CDR3, taken from reference TRBV5-1 and TRBJ2-7): KAGVTQTPRYLIKTRGQQVTLSCSPISGHRSVSWYQQTPGQGLQFLFEYFSETQRNKGNFPGRFSGRQFSNSRSEMNVSTLELGDSALYLCASSLDIYYEQYFGPGTRLTVT.

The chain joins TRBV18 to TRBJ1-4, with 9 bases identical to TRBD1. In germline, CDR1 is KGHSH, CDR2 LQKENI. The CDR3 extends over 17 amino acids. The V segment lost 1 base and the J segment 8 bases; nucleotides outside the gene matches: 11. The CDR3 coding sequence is TGTGCCAGCTCACCACGAGGGGGACAGGGCCCGGGCGAAAAACTGTTTTTT. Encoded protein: CASSPRGGQGPGEKLFF.

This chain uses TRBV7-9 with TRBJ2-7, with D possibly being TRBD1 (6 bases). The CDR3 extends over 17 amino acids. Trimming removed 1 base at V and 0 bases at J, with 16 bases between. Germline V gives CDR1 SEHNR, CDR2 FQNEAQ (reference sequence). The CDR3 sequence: CASSLGRGQRSSYEQYF. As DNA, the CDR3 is TGTGCCAGCAGCTTAGGCCGAGGACAGAGGAGCTCCTACGAGCAGTACTTC.

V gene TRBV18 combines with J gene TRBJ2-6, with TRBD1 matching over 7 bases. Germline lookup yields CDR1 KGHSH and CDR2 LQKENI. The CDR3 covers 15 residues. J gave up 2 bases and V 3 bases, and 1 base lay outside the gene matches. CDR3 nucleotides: TGTGCCAGCTCACCCACAGGGGCTGGGGCCAACGTCCTGACTTTC. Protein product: CASSPTGAGANVLTF.

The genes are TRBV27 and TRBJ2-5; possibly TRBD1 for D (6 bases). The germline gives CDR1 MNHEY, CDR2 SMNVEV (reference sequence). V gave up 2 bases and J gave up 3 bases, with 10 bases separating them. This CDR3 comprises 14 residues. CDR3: CASSLDYREETQYF. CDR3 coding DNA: TGTGCCAGCAGTTTAGATTACAGGGAAGAGACCCAGTACTTC.

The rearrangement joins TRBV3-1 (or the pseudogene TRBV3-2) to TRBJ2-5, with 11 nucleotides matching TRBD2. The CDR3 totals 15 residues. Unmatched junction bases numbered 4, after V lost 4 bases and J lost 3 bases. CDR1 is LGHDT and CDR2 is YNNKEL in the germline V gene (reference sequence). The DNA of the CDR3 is TGTGCCAGCAGCCGAATGACTAGCGGGGAAGAGACCCAGTACTTC. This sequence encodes CASSRMTSGEETQYF.

The CDR3 region has the DNA TGTGCCAGCAGCTTACATACTAGCGGGATCCAAGAGACCCAGTACTTC. Its protein is CASSLHTSGIQETQYF. The V gene is TRBV11-2, the J gene TRBJ2-5; 10 positions agree with TRBD2. Trimming cost V 2 bases and J 1 base; bases outside gene matches: 4. Looked up from germline, CDR1 is SGHAT and CDR2 is FQNNGV. The CDR3 runs to 16 residues.

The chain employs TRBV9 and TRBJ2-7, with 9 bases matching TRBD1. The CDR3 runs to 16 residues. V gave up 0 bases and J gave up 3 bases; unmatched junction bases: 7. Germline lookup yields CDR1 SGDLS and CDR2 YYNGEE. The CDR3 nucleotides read TGTGCCAGCAGCGTAGATCTGGGACAGGGTCTCTACGAGCAGTACTTC. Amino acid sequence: CASSVDLGQGLYEQYF.

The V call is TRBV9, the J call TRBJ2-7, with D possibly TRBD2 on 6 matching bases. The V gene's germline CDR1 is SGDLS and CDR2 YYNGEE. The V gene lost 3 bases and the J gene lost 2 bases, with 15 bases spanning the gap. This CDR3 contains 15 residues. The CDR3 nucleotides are TGTGCCAGCAGCGCGGGAGTAACCCTAACCTACGAGCAGTACTTC. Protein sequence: CASSAGVTLTYEQYF.

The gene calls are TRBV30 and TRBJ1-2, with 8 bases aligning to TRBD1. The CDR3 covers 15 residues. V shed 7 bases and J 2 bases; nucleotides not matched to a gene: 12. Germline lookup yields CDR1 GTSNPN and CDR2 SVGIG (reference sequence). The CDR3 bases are TGTGCCTCCCCGGGGACAGGAGGCGGGAACTATGGCTACACCTTC. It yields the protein CASPGTGGGNYGYTF.

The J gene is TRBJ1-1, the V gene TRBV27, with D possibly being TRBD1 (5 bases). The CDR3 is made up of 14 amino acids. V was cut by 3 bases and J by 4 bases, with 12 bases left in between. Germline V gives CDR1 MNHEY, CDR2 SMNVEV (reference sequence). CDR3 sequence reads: CASSLGRPITEAFF. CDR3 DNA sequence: TGTGCCAGCAGTTTGGGGCGCCCCATCACTGAAGCTTTCTTT.

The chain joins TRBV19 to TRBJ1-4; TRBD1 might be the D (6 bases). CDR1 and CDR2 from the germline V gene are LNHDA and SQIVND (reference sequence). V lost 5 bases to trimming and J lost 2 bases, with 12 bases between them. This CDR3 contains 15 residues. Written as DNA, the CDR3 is TGTGCCAGTAGTGTCAGGGGTAAGACTAATGAAAAACTGTTTTTT. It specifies CASSVRGKTNEKLFF.

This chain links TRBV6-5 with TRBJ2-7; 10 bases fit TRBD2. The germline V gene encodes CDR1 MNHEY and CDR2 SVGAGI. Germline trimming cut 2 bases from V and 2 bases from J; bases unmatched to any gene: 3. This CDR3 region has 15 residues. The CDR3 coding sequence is TGTGCCAGCAGTTACGGGACTAGCGTTACCTACGAGCAGTACTTC. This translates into CASSYGTSVTYEQYF.

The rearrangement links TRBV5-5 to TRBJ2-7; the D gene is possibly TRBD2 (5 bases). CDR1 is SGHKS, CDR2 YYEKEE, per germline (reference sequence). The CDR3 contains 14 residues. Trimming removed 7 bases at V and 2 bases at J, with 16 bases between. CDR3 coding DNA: TGTGCCAGCGCCAAGGGTCCGGGGACCTACGAGCAGTACTTC. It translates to CASAKGPGTYEQYF.

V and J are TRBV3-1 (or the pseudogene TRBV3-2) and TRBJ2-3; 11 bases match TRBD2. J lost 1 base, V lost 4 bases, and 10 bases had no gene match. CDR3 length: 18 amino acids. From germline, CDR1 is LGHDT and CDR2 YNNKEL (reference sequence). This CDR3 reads CASSPTRLAGTRTDTQYF. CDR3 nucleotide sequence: TGTGCCAGCAGCCCCACCCGACTAGCGGGGACGCGCACAGATACGCAGTATTTT.

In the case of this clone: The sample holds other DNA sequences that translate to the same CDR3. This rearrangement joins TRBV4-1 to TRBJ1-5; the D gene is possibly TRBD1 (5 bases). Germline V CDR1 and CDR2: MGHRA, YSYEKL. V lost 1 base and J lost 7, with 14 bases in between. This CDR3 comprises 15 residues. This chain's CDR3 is CASSQAGGGGQPQHF. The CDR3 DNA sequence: TGCGCCAGCAGCCAAGCGGGCGGGGGTGGGCAGCCCCAGCATTTT.

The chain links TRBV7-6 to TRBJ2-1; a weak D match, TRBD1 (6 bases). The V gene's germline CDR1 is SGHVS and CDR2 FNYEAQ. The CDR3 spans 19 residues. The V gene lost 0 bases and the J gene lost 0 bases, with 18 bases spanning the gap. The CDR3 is CASSLAGQGTESSYNEQFF. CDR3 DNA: TGTGCCAGCAGCTTAGCCGGGCAGGGGACGGAAAGCTCCTACAATGAGCAGTTCTTC.

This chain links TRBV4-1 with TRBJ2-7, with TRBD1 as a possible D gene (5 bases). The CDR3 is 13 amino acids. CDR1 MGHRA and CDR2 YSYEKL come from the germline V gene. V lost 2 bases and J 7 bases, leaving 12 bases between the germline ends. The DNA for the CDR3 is TGCGCCAGCAGCCAAAGTAAGGGGCTAGAGCAGTACTTC. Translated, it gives CASSQSKGLEQYF.

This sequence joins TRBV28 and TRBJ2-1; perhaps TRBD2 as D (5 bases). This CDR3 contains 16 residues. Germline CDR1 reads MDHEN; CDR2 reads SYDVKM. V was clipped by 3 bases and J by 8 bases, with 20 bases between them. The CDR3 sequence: CASSFPVKGIGDEQFF. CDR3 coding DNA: TGTGCCAGCAGTTTCCCCGTAAAGGGTATCGGGGATGAGCAGTTCTTC.

CDR3 sequence (DNA): TGTGCCAGCAGGCTCCTAGACAGGGGGAACACTGAAGCTTTCTTT. Encoded protein: CASRLLDRGNTEAFF. The V gene is TRBV6-5, the J gene TRBJ1-1; 8 bases map to TRBD1. V gave up 6 bases and J gave up 1 base; unmatched junction bases: 7. The germline V gene encodes CDR1 MNHEY and CDR2 SVGAGI. This CDR3 is built from 15 residues.

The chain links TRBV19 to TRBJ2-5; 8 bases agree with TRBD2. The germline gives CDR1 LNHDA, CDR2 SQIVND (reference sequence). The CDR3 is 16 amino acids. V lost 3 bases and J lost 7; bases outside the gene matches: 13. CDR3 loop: CASSMAGGGSVGTQYF. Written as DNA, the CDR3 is TGTGCCAGTAGTATGGCGGGCGGGGGGTCCGTCGGGACCCAGTACTTC.

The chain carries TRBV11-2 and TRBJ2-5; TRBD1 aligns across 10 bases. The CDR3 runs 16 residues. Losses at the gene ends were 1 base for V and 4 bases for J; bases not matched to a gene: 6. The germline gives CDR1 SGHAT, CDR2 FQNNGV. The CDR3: CASSLGSTGGAETQYF. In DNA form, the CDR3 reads TGTGCCAGCAGCTTAGGTTCGACAGGGGGCGCAGAGACCCAGTACTTC. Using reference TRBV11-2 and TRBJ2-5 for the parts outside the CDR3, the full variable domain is EAGVAQSPRYKIIEKRQSVAFWCNPISGHATLYWYQQILGQGPKLLIQFQNNGVVDDSQLPKDRFSAERLKGVDSTLKIQPAKLEDSAVYLCASSLGSTGGAETQYFGPGTRLLVL.

Here the CDR3 reads CASRDSNNYGYTF. DNA of the CDR3: TGTGCCAGCAGGGACAGCAATAACTATGGCTACACCTTC. V and J are TRBV6-5 and TRBJ1-2; D might be TRBD1 (6 bases). CDR1 is MNHEY, CDR2 SVGAGI, per germline. V gave up 6 bases and J gave up 1 base, with 9 bases separating them. The length of the CDR3 is 13 residues.

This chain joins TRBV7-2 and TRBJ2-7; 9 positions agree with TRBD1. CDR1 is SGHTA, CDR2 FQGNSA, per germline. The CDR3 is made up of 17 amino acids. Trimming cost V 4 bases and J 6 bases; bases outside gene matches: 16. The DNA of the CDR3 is TGTGCCAGCAGCTACCGACCGCTGGGACAGGGTCGTTCCGAGCAGTACTTC. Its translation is CASSYRPLGQGRSEQYF.

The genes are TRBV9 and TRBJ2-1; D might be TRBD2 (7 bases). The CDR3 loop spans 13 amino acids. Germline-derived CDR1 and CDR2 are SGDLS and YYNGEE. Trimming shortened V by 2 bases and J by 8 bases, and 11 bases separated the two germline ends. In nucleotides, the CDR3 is TGTGCCAGCAGCGTTACAGGGAGGGATGAGCAGTTCTTC. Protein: CASSVTGRDEQFF.

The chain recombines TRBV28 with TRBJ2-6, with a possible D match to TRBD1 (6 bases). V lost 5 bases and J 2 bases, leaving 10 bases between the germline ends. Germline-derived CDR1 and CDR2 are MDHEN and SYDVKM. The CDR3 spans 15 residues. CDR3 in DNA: TGTGCCAGCAGTCCAGGGGCGGCTGGGGCCAACGTCCTGACTTTC. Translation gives CASSPGAAGANVLTF.

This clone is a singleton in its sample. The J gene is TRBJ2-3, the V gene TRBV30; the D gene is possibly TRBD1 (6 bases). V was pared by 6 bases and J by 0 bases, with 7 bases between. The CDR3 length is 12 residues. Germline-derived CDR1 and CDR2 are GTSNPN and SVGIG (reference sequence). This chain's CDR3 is CACRGSTDTQYF. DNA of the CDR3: TGTGCCTGTAGGGGGAGCACAGATACGCAGTATTTT.